A single sample is the source of the 5 T cell receptor beta chains below, sequenced in a study of blood T cell repertoires in COVID-19. The assay was immunoSEQ multiplex PCR, and TCRdb's table has in-frame clones only and misses some. The repertoire holds more than 150,000 clones, with about 86% as singletons. The sequenced sample was peripheral blood. The receptors stem from a man in his 60s with acute or convalescent COVID-19.

In this sample, this clone turned up a few times. CDR3 sequence: CASSRSGRSEQYF. Written as DNA, the CDR3 is TGTGCCAGCAGTCGTAGCGGGAGGTCCGAGCAGTACTTC. The chain uses TRBV7-3 and TRBJ2-7; 10 nucleotides agree with TRBD2. There are 13 residues in the CDR3. Losses at the gene ends were 6 bases for V and 6 bases for J; bases not matched to a gene: 5. The germline V gene encodes CDR1 SGHTA and CDR2 FQGTGA.

Here the CDR3 DNA reads TGCGCCAGCAGCGGGGGAGGCGGGGGACAAGAGACCCAGTACTTC. Residues: CASSGGGGGQETQYF. The chain is built from TRBV5-1 and TRBJ2-5; TRBD2 matches 7 bases. CDR3 length: 15 amino acids. The trim removed 4 bases at V and 2 bases at J, leaving 8 bases unmatched. Germline V gives CDR1 SGHRS, CDR2 YFSETQ.

V and J are TRBV5-5 and TRBJ2-7; D is perhaps TRBD1 (7 bases). The V gene lost 3 bases and the J gene lost 2 bases, with 18 bases spanning the gap. CDR1 and CDR2 (germline): SGHKS, YYEKEE (reference sequence). This CDR3 spans 16 amino acids. The CDR3 loop is CASSWSSQGGAYEQYF. CDR3 in DNA: TGTGCCAGCAGCTGGAGTAGCCAGGGGGGTGCCTACGAGCAGTACTTC.

The chain is built from TRBV30 and TRBJ2-7, with 8 bases aligning to TRBD2. With 0 bases clipped from V and 4 bases from J, the junction kept 2 bases outside the gene matches. Germline V lookup: CDR1 GTSNPN, CDR2 SVGIG (reference sequence). The CDR3 has 13 residues. The CDR3 protein is CAWSVLAEYEQYF. The CDR3 coding sequence is TGTGCCTGGAGTGTACTAGCGGAGTACGAGCAGTACTTC.

This clone has only one observation. The chain joins TRBV5-1 to TRBJ2-5; 10 nucleotides agree with TRBD2. CDR1 and CDR2 from the germline V gene are SGHRS and YFSETQ. There are 15 residues in the CDR3. V trimming: 0 bases; J trimming: 3 bases; junction bases outside the gene matches: 2. The CDR3 DNA reads TGCGCCAGCAGCTTGGCCGGGACTAGCGAAGAGACCCAGTACTTC. It encodes CASSLAGTSEETQYF.